A single sample is the source of the 25 T cell receptor beta chains below, sequenced in a study of blood T cell repertoires in COVID-19. The protocol was immunoSEQ multiplex PCR, while the TCRdb copy is restricted to in-frame clones and leaves out a portion. The sample yields roughly 86,000 clones, 90% to 95% seen once. The source material was peripheral blood. These receptors all come from a woman between 50 and 59 years old in a cohort sampled during active COVID-19.

The chain has TRBV13 and TRBJ2-7; weak D call: TRBD2 (6 bases). In germline, CDR1 is PRHDT, CDR2 FYEKMQ (reference sequence). The V gene lost 6 bases and the J gene lost 7 bases, with 19 bases spanning the gap. This CDR3 comprises 14 residues. CDR3: CASSPAPGVGEQYF. The CDR3, as DNA: TGTGCCAGCAGTCCAGCTCCGGGGGTGGGGGAGCAGTACTTC.

This chain's CDR3 is CASNGVAGGSGELFF. The CDR3 DNA sequence: TGTGCCAGCAACGGAGTAGCGGGGGGTTCCGGGGAGCTGTTTTTT. The chain joins TRBV2 to TRBJ2-2; TRBD2 matches at 10 bases. Trimming took 7 bases from V and 6 from J; bases not matched to a gene: 8. Germline lookup yields CDR1 SNHLY and CDR2 FYNNEI. CDR3 length: 15 residues.

The gene calls are TRBV9 and TRBJ2-7; D may be TRBD2 (6 bases). Looked up from germline, CDR1 is SGDLS and CDR2 is YYNGEE. V dropped 0 bases and J dropped 0 bases, with 10 bases sitting between them. This CDR3 has 15 amino acids. For the CDR3, the DNA is TGTGCCAGCAGCGTAGGCCCTAGCGACTCCTACGAGCAGTACTTC. Translating it yields CASSVGPSDSYEQYF.

The gene calls are TRBV6-5 and TRBJ2-1; the D gene is possibly TRBD1 (5 bases). V lost 2 bases and J lost 0, with 8 bases in between. The CDR3 loop spans 15 amino acids. Looked up from germline, CDR1 is MNHEY and CDR2 is SVGAGI. CDR3 residues: CASSYEGASYNEQFF. CDR3 in DNA: TGTGCCAGCAGTTACGAAGGGGCCTCCTACAATGAGCAGTTCTTC.

The chain joins TRBV7-9 to TRBJ2-1, with 10 bases fitting TRBD2. Unmatched junction bases numbered 15, after V lost 5 bases and J lost 8 bases. The CDR3 sequence is 17 residues long. From germline, CDR1 is SEHNR and CDR2 FQNEAQ (reference sequence). The CDR3 bases are TGTGCCAGCAGCCCCCGGCGGGGAGCGGGAGGGTGGGATGAGCAGTTCTTC. Translating it yields CASSPRRGAGGWDEQFF.

J is TRBJ1-6 and V is TRBV28; possibly TRBD1 for D (6 bases). The CDR3 covers 17 residues. Trimming cost V 4 bases and J 9 bases, with 22 bases left between them. Germline assignment: CDR1 MDHEN and CDR2 SYDVKM. In nucleotides, the CDR3 is TGTGCCAGCAGTTCCCCTTCCACACAGGGTGTCAGTTCACCCCTCCACTTT. Its translation: CASSSPSTQGVSSPLHF.

The chain combines TRBV5-1 with TRBJ1-1, with D maybe TRBD1 (6 bases). Germline values: CDR1 SGHRS, CDR2 YFSETQ. The CDR3 consists of 16 residues. Trimming took 0 bases from V and 3 from J, leaving 15 bases between them. The CDR3, as DNA: TGCGCCAGCAGCTTGGTGTTGGGGGCCGGGGACACTGAAGCTTTCTTT. Encoded protein: CASSLVLGAGDTEAFF.

The chain joins TRBV12-5 to TRBJ2-2; 7 bases are shared with TRBD1. With 3 bases clipped from V and 4 bases from J, the junction kept 5 bases outside the gene matches. The CDR3 is made up of 15 amino acids. Germline V gene sequence: CDR1 LGHNT, CDR2 FRNRAP. CDR3 in amino acids: CASGFGRTGTGELFF. CDR3 in DNA: TGTGCTAGTGGTTTTGGAAGGACAGGCACCGGGGAGCTGTTTTTT.

This clone has just one count. The J gene is TRBJ2-2, the V gene TRBV2; 9 bases are a match to TRBD1. The germline gives CDR1 SNHLY, CDR2 FYNNEI. With V trimmed by 4 bases and J by 7 bases, 4 bases remained unmatched. This CDR3 comprises 14 residues. CDR3 DNA: TGTGCCAGCAGTGCAGGGACAGGGATCGGGGAGCTGTTTTTT. Amino acid sequence: CASSAGTGIGELFF.

The chain combines TRBV9 with TRBJ1-3; weak D call: TRBD1 (6 bases). CDR1 is SGDLS and CDR2 is YYNGEE in the germline V gene. The CDR3 is 15 amino acids. Trimming pared 0 bases from V and 0 bases from J, leaving 7 bases between. DNA of the CDR3: TGTGCCAGCAGCGTAGGACAGGCCTCTGGAAACACCATATATTTT. Protein: CASSVGQASGNTIYF.

The J gene is TRBJ2-7, the V gene TRBV5-6; D unclear. V was cut by 4 bases and J by 6 bases, with 14 bases left in between. This CDR3 comprises 13 residues. Germline CDR1 SGHDT, CDR2 YYEEEE. The CDR3 loop is CASSHAVPFEQYF. CDR3 nucleotides: TGTGCCAGCAGCCACGCGGTTCCCTTCGAGCAGTACTTC.

This chain joins TRBV4-2 and TRBJ2-7; TRBD2 aligns across 16 bases. V lost 3 bases and J lost 6; bases outside the gene matches: 2. CDR3 length: 15 residues. Per the germline V gene, CDR1 is LGHNA and CDR2 is YNFKEQ. The CDR3 region has the DNA TGTGCCAGCAGCCAGGGGACTAGCGGGGGGGTCGAGCAGTACTTC. Amino acids: CASSQGTSGGVEQYF.

The V call is TRBV7-2, the J call TRBJ2-3; TRBD1 might be the D (5 bases). V was pared by 5 bases and J by 0 bases, with 18 bases between. The CDR3 is 17 residues long. Germline CDR1 reads SGHTA; CDR2 reads FQGNSA. The CDR3, as DNA: TGTGCCAGCAGCATACAGGACATACACCCTAGCACAGATACGCAGTATTTT. Translated, it gives CASSIQDIHPSTDTQYF.

J is TRBJ1-1 and V is TRBV5-1; 7 nucleotides match TRBD1. CDR1 is SGHRS, CDR2 YFSETQ, per germline. V trimming: 4 bases; J trimming: 8 bases; junction bases outside the gene matches: 11. The CDR3 covers 14 residues. The CDR3 DNA sequence: TGCGCCAGCAGCCCGGGACAGAACTCCGCGGAAGCTTTCTTT. Translated: CASSPGQNSAEAFF.

The genes are TRBV5-4 and TRBJ2-1; TRBD1 matches 8 bases. Trimming took 4 bases from V and 2 from J; bases not matched to a gene: 5. CDR1 and CDR2 (germline): SGHNT, YYREEE (reference sequence). The CDR3 covers 15 residues. CDR3 nucleotide sequence: TGTGCCAGCAGCGCGGACAGGGCGACCTACAATGAGCAGTTCTTC. It codes for CASSADRATYNEQFF.

This sequence joins TRBV5-6 and TRBJ2-7; 9 bases are shared with TRBD1. Germline V gene data show CDR1 as SGHDT and CDR2 as YYEEEE. Germline trimming cut 4 bases from V and 0 bases from J; bases unmatched to any gene: 8. The CDR3 runs to 16 residues. CDR3 coding DNA: TGTGCCAGCAGCCGGGACAGGGTATTTTACTCCTACGAGCAGTACTTC. It is translated as CASSRDRVFYSYEQYF.

The V and J genes are TRBV5-4 and TRBJ1-2; D gene unclear. The CDR3 loop spans 13 amino acids. Looked up from germline, CDR1 is SGHNT and CDR2 is YYREEE (reference sequence). Trimming removed 0 bases at V and 1 base at J, with 4 bases between. The CDR3 coding sequence is TGTGCCAGCAGCTTGGAACTTAACTATGGCTACACCTTC. It encodes CASSLELNYGYTF.

The chain joins TRBV29-1 to TRBJ2-1; D might be TRBD2 (7 bases). Trimming left V 7 bases short and J 10 bases short, with 20 bases between. CDR1 and CDR2 (germline): SQVTM, ANQGSEA. The CDR3 is made up of 13 amino acids. The CDR3 region has the DNA TGCAGCGCTTCCCGTTCGGGGGGCCGGGAGCAGTTCTTC. Its translation: CSASRSGGREQFF.

The genes are TRBV2 and TRBJ2-7; the D gene is possibly TRBD1 (5 bases). CDR3 length: 14 amino acids. V was cut by 5 bases and J by 0 bases, with 11 bases left in between. Germline V gene lookup returns CDR1 SNHLY and CDR2 FYNNEI. The CDR3 nucleotides are TGTGCCAGCAGTCCAGACAGTGCCTCCTACGAGCAGTACTTC. This sequence encodes CASSPDSASYEQYF. Based on the CDR3 plus reference TRBV2 and TRBJ2-7, the full variable domain is EPEVTQTPSHQVTQMGQEVILRCVPISNHLYFYWYRQILGQKVEFLVSFYNNEISEKSEIFDDQFSVERPDGSNFTLKIRSTKLEDSAMYFCASSPDSASYEQYFGPGTRLTVT.

This rearrangement joins TRBV5-1 to TRBJ2-7; TRBD1 matches at 8 bases. J gave up 2 bases and V 2 bases, and 3 bases lay outside the gene matches. The CDR3 has 14 residues. The germline CDR1 and CDR2 sequences are SGHRS and YFSETQ. Written as DNA, the CDR3 is TGCGCCAGCAGCTTAGAGGACAGGGCCTACGAGCAGTACTTC. Translation: CASSLEDRAYEQYF.

The rearrangement links TRBV6-5 to TRBJ1-4; 7 bases line up with TRBD1. Germline-derived CDR1 and CDR2 are MNHEY and SVGAGI. With V trimmed by 0 bases and J by 8 bases, 3 bases remained unmatched. This CDR3 has 14 residues. CDR3 residues: CASSYSGQNEKLFF. Here the CDR3 DNA reads TGTGCCAGCAGTTACTCGGGACAGAACGAAAAACTGTTTTTT.

V usage is TRBV4-1 and J usage is TRBJ2-3, with 8 positions matching TRBD1. CDR1 and CDR2 (germline): MGHRA, YSYEKL. Trimming took 3 bases from V and 3 from J; bases not matched to a gene: 5. The CDR3 extends over 15 amino acids. CDR3: CASSHSGQVTDTQYF. The CDR3, as DNA: TGCGCCAGCAGCCACTCGGGACAGGTAACAGATACGCAGTATTTT.

The chain links TRBV5-6 to TRBJ2-5; maybe TRBD1 (6 bases). Trimming took 4 bases from V and 2 from J, leaving 15 bases between them. Germline V gene data show CDR1 as SGHDT and CDR2 as YYEEEE. This CDR3 has 15 amino acids. Here the CDR3 DNA reads TGTGCCAGCAGCAGGTCGGGGACACAGCAAGAGACCCAGTACTTC. Amino acid sequence: CASSRSGTQQETQYF.

This chain connects TRBV3-1 (or the pseudogene TRBV3-2) to TRBJ2-7; D might be TRBD1 (6 bases). The CDR3 consists of 12 residues. Trimming shortened V by 0 bases and J by 7 bases, and 7 bases separated the two germline ends. Germline values: CDR1 LGHDT, CDR2 YNNKEL (reference sequence). This CDR3 is CASSQDRGEQYF. The CDR3 DNA reads as TGTGCCAGCAGCCAAGATAGGGGGGAGCAGTACTTC.

The chain recombines TRBV29-1 with TRBJ2-1; 10 bases fit TRBD1. Germline-derived CDR1 and CDR2 are SQVTM and ANQGSEA. With V trimmed by 5 bases and J by 8 bases, 6 bases remained unmatched. This CDR3 comprises 13 residues. The CDR3 sequence: CSVLTGTGDEQFF. In DNA form, the CDR3 reads TGCAGCGTTTTGACCGGGACAGGGGATGAGCAGTTCTTC.